One and the same sample provided the 20 T cell receptor beta chains below, sequenced in a study of blood T cell repertoires in COVID-19. Data came from immunoSEQ multiplex PCR; TCRdb stores just in-frame clones and leaves some out. The sample lists approximately 260,000 clones, roughly three quarters occurring once. The sequenced material came from peripheral blood. The receptor set was obtained from a woman aged 40 to 50 with active or convalescent COVID-19.

This chain uses TRBV7-6 with TRBJ2-2; 9 bases line up with TRBD2. The CDR3 length is 17 residues. The germline V gene encodes CDR1 SGHVS and CDR2 FNYEAQ. The J segment lost 3 bases and the V segment lost 0 bases, leaving 5 bases of the junction unmatched. The CDR3: CASSLAGGGGHTGELFF. In nucleotides, the CDR3 is TGTGCCAGCAGCTTAGCTGGCGGGGGGGGACACACCGGGGAGCTGTTTTTT.

The V call is TRBV11-1, the J call TRBJ1-2; 7 nucleotides line up with TRBD1. Germline trimming cut 5 bases from V and 4 bases from J; bases unmatched to any gene: 4. This CDR3 is built from 13 residues. Germline V gene data show CDR1 as SGHAT and CDR2 as FQDESV (reference sequence). This CDR3 reads CASSLGQVYGYTF. The CDR3 DNA reads as TGTGCCAGCAGCCTTGGACAGGTCTATGGCTACACCTTC.

The gene calls are TRBV18 and TRBJ2-3, with D tentatively TRBD1 (6 bases). Trimming removed 0 bases from V and 3 bases from J, with 10 bases in between. Germline V gene data show CDR1 as KGHSH and CDR2 as LQKENI. The CDR3 consists of 15 residues. This CDR3 reads CASSPPNRETDTQYF. The CDR3 nucleotides are TGTGCCAGCTCACCACCGAACAGGGAGACAGATACGCAGTATTTT. The whole variable domain, filled in from reference TRBV18 and TRBJ2-3, reads NAGVMQNPRHLVRRRGQEARLRCSPMKGHSHVYWYRQLPEEGLKFMVYLQKENIIDESGMPKERFSAEFPKEGPSILRIQQVVRGDSAAYFCASSPPNRETDTQYFGPGTRLTVL.

V usage is TRBV5-1 and J usage is TRBJ2-2, with a weak D call TRBD2 (6 bases). Trimming removed 5 bases at V and 4 bases at J, with 15 bases between. The CDR3 runs to 15 residues. The germline gives CDR1 SGHRS, CDR2 YFSETQ. The CDR3 nucleotides are TGCGCCAGCAGGCCGGAGGGATGGAGCACCGGGGAGCTGTTTTTT. This translates into CASRPEGWSTGELFF. Complete variable domain (other parts from reference TRBV5-1 and TRBJ2-2): KAGVTQTPRYLIKTRGQQVTLSCSPISGHRSVSWYQQTPGQGLQFLFEYFSETQRNKGNFPGRFSGRQFSNSRSEMNVSTLELGDSALYLCASRPEGWSTGELFFGEGSRLTVL.

The V call is TRBV20-1, the J call TRBJ2-5; 8 bases line up with TRBD2. This CDR3 has 15 amino acids. Unmatched junction bases numbered 11, after V lost 3 bases and J lost 5 bases. Germline-derived CDR1 and CDR2 are DFQATT and SNEGSKA (reference sequence). The CDR3 region is CSASYWRGAQETQYF. The CDR3 DNA sequence: TGCAGTGCTAGTTATTGGCGGGGGGCTCAGGAGACCCAGTACTTC.

The V gene is TRBV5-5, the J gene TRBJ1-1; TRBD1 matches 7 bases. V shed 0 bases and J 5 bases; nucleotides not matched to a gene: 1. This CDR3 contains 13 residues. Germline values: CDR1 SGHKS, CDR2 YYEKEE (reference sequence). CDR3 sequence reads: CASSLGTGTEAFF. The DNA of the CDR3 is TGTGCCAGCAGCTTGGGGACAGGAACTGAAGCTTTCTTT.

The rearrangement joins TRBV28 to TRBJ1-1; TRBD1 agrees at 7 bases. The germline gives CDR1 MDHEN, CDR2 SYDVKM. V shed 11 bases, J shed 0 bases, and the junction held 6 bases outside the gene matches. This CDR3 spans 13 amino acids. CDR3 DNA sequence: TGTGCCGAAAGGGGGCAGTTGAACACTGAAGCTTTCTTT. Translation: CAERGQLNTEAFF.

The chain links TRBV6-5 to TRBJ2-1; 10 nucleotides line up with TRBD2. The CDR3 spans 14 residues. Trimming removed 6 bases from V and 9 bases from J; junction bases left unmatched: 8. Germline V gene data show CDR1 as MNHEY and CDR2 as SVGAGI. The CDR3 protein is CASRPSGGPGEQFF. The CDR3 region has the DNA TGTGCCAGCAGGCCTAGCGGGGGTCCAGGTGAGCAGTTCTTC.

The chain links TRBV5-1 to TRBJ1-2; the match to TRBD1 covers 9 bases. In germline, CDR1 is SGHRS, CDR2 YFSETQ. V lost 4 bases and J lost 4; bases outside the gene matches: 8. This CDR3 is built from 15 residues. The CDR3 loop is CASSGRTGDGYGYTF. Written as DNA, the CDR3 is TGCGCCAGCAGCGGCCGGACAGGGGATGGCTATGGCTACACCTTC.

The rearrangement uses TRBV2 and TRBJ2-2, with 8 bases aligning to TRBD2. CDR1 and CDR2 from the germline V gene are SNHLY and FYNNEI. V lost 11 bases to trimming and J lost 9 bases; unmatched junction nucleotides: 8. The CDR3 has 12 residues. This CDR3 is CAGGLAVRELFF. The DNA for the CDR3 is TGTGCCGGCGGACTAGCAGTACGGGAGCTGTTTTTT.

This rearrangement joins TRBV19 to TRBJ1-4; D unclear. CDR3 length equals 15 residues. From germline, CDR1 is LNHDA and CDR2 SQIVND (reference sequence). Trimming removed 2 bases from V and 0 bases from J, with 7 bases in between. DNA of the CDR3: TGTGCCAGTAGTATATTAGCAGCAACTAATGAAAAACTGTTTTTT. As protein: CASSILAATNEKLFF.

V and J are TRBV30 and TRBJ1-2; D is undetermined. Between the trimmed V and J ends, which lost 4 bases and 6 bases, there was a span of 15 bases. From germline, CDR1 is GTSNPN and CDR2 SVGIG (reference sequence). This CDR3 has 13 residues. CDR3 nucleotide sequence: TGTGCCTGGAACCGGGGAGATTGGAATGGCTACACCTTC. Protein sequence: CAWNRGDWNGYTF.

This chain joins TRBV7-9 and TRBJ2-1, with 8 bases identical to TRBD1. Germline V gives CDR1 SEHNR, CDR2 FQNEAQ (reference sequence). The CDR3 sequence is 15 residues long. After removal of 7 bases from V and 1 base from J, the junction contained 6 bases not matched to a gene. The CDR3 DNA is TGTGCCAGCAAAGACGGACAGGGTTCCTACAATGAGCAGTTCTTC. The encoded protein is CASKDGQGSYNEQFF.

J is TRBJ2-3 and V is TRBV7-3; D gene uncertain. From germline, CDR1 is SGHTA and CDR2 FQGTGA. The length of the CDR3 is 14 residues. Trimming shortened V by 6 bases and J by 0 bases, and 10 bases separated the two germline ends. In DNA, the CDR3 is TGTGCCAGCAGGTCCTCCGGGAGCACAGATACGCAGTATTTT. Translating gives CASRSSGSTDTQYF.

The chain couples TRBV19 to TRBJ2-2; 7 bases are a match to TRBD2. CDR3 length equals 14 residues. J was trimmed by 5 bases and V by 4 bases; bases with no gene match: 4. Per germline, CDR1 LNHDA and CDR2 SQIVND (reference sequence). The chain's CDR3 is CASSTGGGTGELFF. CDR3 bases: TGTGCCAGTAGTACGGGAGGCGGGACCGGGGAGCTGTTTTTT. Complete variable domain (other parts from reference TRBV19 and TRBJ2-2): DGGITQSPKYLFRKEGQNVTLSCEQNLNHDAMYWYRQDPGQGLRLIYYSQIVNDFQKGDIAEGYSVSREKKESFPLTVTSAQKNPTAFYLCASSTGGGTGELFFGEGSRLTVL.

The V and J genes are TRBV7-2 and TRBJ1-4; D possibly corresponds to TRBD1 (5 bases). Looked up from germline, CDR1 is SGHTA and CDR2 is FQGNSA. V lost 5 bases and J lost 8, with 18 bases in between. The CDR3 is 15 residues long. The CDR3 sequence: CASSPVGPSGEKLFF. The DNA of the CDR3 is TGTGCCAGCAGCCCCGTAGGTCCCTCAGGGGAAAAACTGTTTTTT. The entire variable domain, with the rest obtained from reference TRBV7-2 and TRBJ1-4, is as follows: GAGVSQSPSNKVTEKGKDVELRCDPISGHTALYWYRQSLGQGLEFLIYFQGNSAPDKSGLPSDRFSAERTGGSVSTLTIQRTQQEDSAVYLCASSPVGPSGEKLFFGSGTQLSVL.

This rearrangement joins TRBV4-2 to TRBJ1-3; D perhaps matches TRBD1 (5 bases). CDR3 length: 16 residues. Germline CDR1 and CDR2: LGHNA and YNFKEQ. Trimming stripped 1 base from V and 0 bases from J, with 10 bases between. CDR3 coding DNA: TGTGCCAGCAGCCAAGCGACAGCCATCTCTGGAAACACCATATATTTT. Translated, it gives CASSQATAISGNTIYF.

This clone was seen just once. The J gene is TRBJ2-5, the V gene TRBV28; the D is unclear. The V end lost 6 bases, the J end lost 2 bases, and 13 bases lay between the germline ends. Germline loops: CDR1 MDHEN, CDR2 SYDVKM. The CDR3 is 14 amino acids. CDR3 sequence reads: CASSVRNKQETQYF. The CDR3 bases are TGTGCCAGCAGCGTGAGGAACAAACAAGAGACCCAGTACTTC.

As for this clone: The sample contains more than one DNA sequence encoding this CDR3. The chain joins TRBV5-1 to TRBJ2-5; TRBD2 is a possible D gene (5 bases). V was shortened by 0 bases and J by 1 base, with 7 bases between the two germline ends. This CDR3 contains 14 residues. The V gene's germline CDR1 is SGHRS and CDR2 YFSETQ. In DNA, the CDR3 is TGCGCCAGCAGCTTGGCCGGGATCCAAGAGACCCAGTACTTC. Amino acids: CASSLAGIQETQYF.

Note on this clone: This same CDR3 is encoded by further DNA sequences in the sample. The rearrangement links TRBV3-1 (or the pseudogene TRBV3-2) to TRBJ1-1; 7 bases match TRBD1. The CDR3 sequence is 13 residues long. The V and J ends lost 2 bases and 4 bases, in that order; junction bases with no gene match: 1. The germline V gene has CDR1 LGHDT and CDR2 YNNKEL (reference sequence). CDR3 sequence (DNA): TGTGCCAGCAGCCAAAACAGGGGCACTGAAGCTTTCTTT. Protein sequence: CASSQNRGTEAFF.